This T cell receptor (beta chain) was sequenced for a study of T cell repertoires in cytomegalovirus infection. The CDR3 is made up of 14 amino acids. V shed 6 bases, J shed 6 bases, and the junction held 7 bases outside the gene matches. CDR1 SGHTA and CDR2 FQGNSA come from the germline V gene. In TCRdb, the reads were re-called with MiXCR into one record per CDR3 protein. The table has fewer than 30,000 distinct CDR3 sequences, around 19% seen once. This clonotype was detected only a few times. What it recognizes is unknown. The source was CD8+ T cells from cultured PBMCs, collected from culture after CMV antigen stimulation. This receptor was obtained from a human donor in good health (CMV status not recorded). Some clones in this sample may be carry-over from other donors' samples. The chain uses TRBV7-2 and TRBJ2-7; 11 nucleotides agree with TRBD2. Here the CDR3 DNA reads TGTGCCAGCAGACTAGCGGGGGAAAGTCGCGAGCAGTACTTC. Translated, it gives CASRLAGESREQYF.